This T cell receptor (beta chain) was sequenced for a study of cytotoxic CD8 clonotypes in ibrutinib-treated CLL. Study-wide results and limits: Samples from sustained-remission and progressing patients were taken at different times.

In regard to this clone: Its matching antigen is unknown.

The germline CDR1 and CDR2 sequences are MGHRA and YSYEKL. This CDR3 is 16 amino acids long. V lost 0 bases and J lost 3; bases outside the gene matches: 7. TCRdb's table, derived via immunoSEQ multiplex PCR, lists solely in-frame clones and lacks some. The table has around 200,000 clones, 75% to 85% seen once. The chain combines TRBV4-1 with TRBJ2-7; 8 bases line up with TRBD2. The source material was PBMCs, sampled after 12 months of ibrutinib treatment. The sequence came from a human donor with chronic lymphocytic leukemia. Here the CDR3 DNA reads TGCGCCAGCAGCCAAGATAATCGGGAGGGCCTCTACGAGCAGTACTTC. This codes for CASSQDNREGLYEQYF.